The source of this T cell receptor (beta chain) is a study of CD8+ T cells in alopecia areata. RNA extraction was followed by reverse transcription into cDNA, which acted as the sequencing template. Repertoires were generated with immunoSEQ multiplex PCR, while TCRdb's copy carries only in-frame clones and drops some. The sample has about 190,000 clones; approximately 60% are singletons. The table lists this clone with a few counts. Germline V gives CDR1 SGHAT, CDR2 FQNNGV. CDR3 size: 12 residues. Deletions cut 3 bases from V and 7 bases from J, with 9 bases between. As for treatment: oral pan-JAK inhibitor, 5-10 mg twice daily.

This chain connects TRBV11-2 to TRBJ1-2; TRBD1 might be the D (5 bases). Sequenced material: CD4+ T cells sorted from blood, taken at week 4, from a patient treated with tofacitinib. The clonotype was recovered from a human donor with alopecia areata. In DNA, the CDR3 is TGTGCCAGCAGCTTCACCCAGGGTGGCTACACCTTC. Encoded protein: CASSFTQGGYTF.